One T cell receptor (beta chain) is described in this entry. Antigen: not known. This sample was included in a study of T cells in Graves' hyperthyroidism and ophthalmopathy. Study overall: Blood was drawn when the patient was first diagnosed and still untreated. Study findings and constraints: Stable hyperthyroidism was told apart from ophthalmopathy by a model built on 13 V-J features. Blood samples included most of the expanded thyroid clonotypes exceeding 0.001.

It was 8 to 10 ml of fresh peripheral blood that supplied the PBMCs. Trimming took off 1 base at V and 9 bases at J, with 22 bases between the two ends. Germline lookup yields CDR1 MNHNS and CDR2 SASEGT. The CDR3 runs to 17 residues. The investigators amplified TCR beta CDR3 regions from RNA transcripts. The HTBI primer set served for first-round RT-PCR of the TCR CDR3. TCRdb re-called the multiplex PCR reads through MiXCR, storing one row per CDR3 protein. Of about 290,000 distinct CDR3 sequences listed, approximately 13% are singletons. The sequencing input was blood. The sequence derives from a woman in her thirties or forties with Graves' hyperthyroidism. The gene calls are TRBV6-1 and TRBJ2-4; the D gene could be TRBD1 or TRBD2 (6 bases each). CDR3 sequence: CASSEEEGTAGGGIQYF. The CDR3 DNA is TGTGCCAGCAGTGAAGAGGAGGGCACGGCTGGAGGGGGCATTCAGTACTTC.